This TCR beta chain was identified during a study of identical twins. The study's findings and limits: Cross-sectional statistical analysis, not tracking of the same donors, underpinned the conclusions. Out-of-frame alpha sequences common to twins exhibited a surplus of low generation probability. Weaker excess twin sharing was observed in beta out-of-frame sequences.

Worth noting for this clonotype: Its antigen is not known.

One entry per CDR3 protein, called by TCRdb with MiXCR from the 5' RACE reads. The data show more than 1.5 million distinct CDR3 sequences, about 32% seen once. Healthy Caucasians alone served as donors. Germline V CDR1 and CDR2: SGHTA, FQGNSA. There are 18 residues in the CDR3. Trimming at V came to 5 bases and at J to 0 bases, leaving 12 bases not matched to a gene. Sequencing input: cord blood. The rearrangement uses TRBV7-2 and TRBJ2-7, with TRBD2 matching over 11 bases. This TCR was recovered from a newborn girl in good health. CDR3 coding DNA: TGTGCCAGCAGCCTCCTACTAGCGGGGGTGTCATCCTCCTACGAGCAGTACTTC. Its protein is CASSLLLAGVSSSYEQYF.